Included here is one T cell receptor beta chain sequence, with context. Primers used in a second PCR of roughly 7 to 12 cycles were a sample-barcoded 5' primer and a J-beta primer mix. TCRdb re-derived calls from the 5' RACE reads in MiXCR, one entry per CDR3 protein. This repertoire shows roughly 800,000 distinct CDR3 sequences, 58% found once; its top ten account for around 22%. The sample comes from a study of blood T cells in healthy people across ages. Researchers collected approximately 9.5 milliliters of peripheral blood from every single donor. CDR3 length equals 11 residues. Trimming stripped 4 bases from V and 6 bases from J, with 8 bases between. Germline CDR1 SGHKS, CDR2 YYEKEE (reference sequence).

The chain employs TRBV5-5 and TRBJ2-7; D unresolved. The sequenced material came from blood. The sequence was collected from a man aged 25 to 40 in good health. As DNA, the CDR3 is TGTGCCAGCAGCGTCTCGGGCGAGCAGTACTTC. This encodes CASSVSGEQYF.